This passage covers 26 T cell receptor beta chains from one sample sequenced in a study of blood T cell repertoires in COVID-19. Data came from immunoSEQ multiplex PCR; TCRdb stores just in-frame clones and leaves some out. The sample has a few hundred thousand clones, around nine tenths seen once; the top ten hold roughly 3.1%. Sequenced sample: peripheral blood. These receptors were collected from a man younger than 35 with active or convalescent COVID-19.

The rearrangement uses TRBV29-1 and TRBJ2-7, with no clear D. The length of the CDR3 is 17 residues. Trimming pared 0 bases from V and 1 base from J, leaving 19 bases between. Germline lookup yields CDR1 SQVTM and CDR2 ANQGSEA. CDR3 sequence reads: CSVEDQEGILGSYEQYF. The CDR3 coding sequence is TGCAGCGTTGAAGATCAAGAAGGCATCCTCGGGTCCTACGAGCAGTACTTC.

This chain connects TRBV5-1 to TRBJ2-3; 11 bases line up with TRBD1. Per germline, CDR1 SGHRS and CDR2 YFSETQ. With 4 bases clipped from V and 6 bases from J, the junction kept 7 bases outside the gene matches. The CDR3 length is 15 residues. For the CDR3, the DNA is TGCGCCAGCAGCCCGGACAGGGGGCAGGCGGATACGCAGTATTTT. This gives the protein CASSPDRGQADTQYF.

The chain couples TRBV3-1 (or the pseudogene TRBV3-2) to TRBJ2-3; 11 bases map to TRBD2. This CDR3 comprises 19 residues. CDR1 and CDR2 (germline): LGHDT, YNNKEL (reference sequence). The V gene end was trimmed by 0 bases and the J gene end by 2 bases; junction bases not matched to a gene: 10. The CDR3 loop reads CASSQEDLAGGRDTDTQYF. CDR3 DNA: TGTGCCAGCAGCCAAGAGGATTTAGCGGGGGGGCGGGACACAGATACGCAGTATTTT.

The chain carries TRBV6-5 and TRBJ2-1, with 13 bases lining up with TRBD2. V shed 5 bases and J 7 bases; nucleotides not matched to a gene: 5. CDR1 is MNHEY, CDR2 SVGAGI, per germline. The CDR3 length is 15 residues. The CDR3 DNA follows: TGTGCCAGCAGTCAACTAGCGGGGGGGCTGAATGAGCAGTTCTTC. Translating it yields CASSQLAGGLNEQFF.

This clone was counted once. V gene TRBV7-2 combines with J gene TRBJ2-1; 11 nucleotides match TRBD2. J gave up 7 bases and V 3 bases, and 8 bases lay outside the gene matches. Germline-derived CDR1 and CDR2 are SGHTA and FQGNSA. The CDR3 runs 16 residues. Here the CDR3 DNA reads TGTGCCAGCAGCTTCTCAACTAGCGGGAGTAGGAATGAGCAGTTCTTC. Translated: CASSFSTSGSRNEQFF.

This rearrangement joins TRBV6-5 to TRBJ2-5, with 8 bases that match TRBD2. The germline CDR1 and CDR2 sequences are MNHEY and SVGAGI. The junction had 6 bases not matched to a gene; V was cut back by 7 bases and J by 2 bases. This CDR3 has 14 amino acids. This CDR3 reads CASMSGGDQETQYF. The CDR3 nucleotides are TGTGCCAGCATGAGCGGGGGAGATCAAGAGACCCAGTACTTC.

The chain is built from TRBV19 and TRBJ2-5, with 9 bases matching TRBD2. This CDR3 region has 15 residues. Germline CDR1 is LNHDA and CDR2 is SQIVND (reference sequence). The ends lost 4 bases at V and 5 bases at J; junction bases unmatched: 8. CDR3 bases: TGTGCCAGTAGTACAGGGACTAGCCTGGGGGAGACCCAGTACTTC. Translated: CASSTGTSLGETQYF.

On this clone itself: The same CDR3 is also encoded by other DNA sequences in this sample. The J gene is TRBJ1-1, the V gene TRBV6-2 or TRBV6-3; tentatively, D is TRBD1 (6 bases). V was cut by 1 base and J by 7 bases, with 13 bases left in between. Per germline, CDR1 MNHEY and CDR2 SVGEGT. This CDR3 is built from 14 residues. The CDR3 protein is CASSYFGGAGEAFF. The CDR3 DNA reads TGTGCCAGCAGTTACTTTGGGGGGGCCGGTGAAGCTTTCTTT.

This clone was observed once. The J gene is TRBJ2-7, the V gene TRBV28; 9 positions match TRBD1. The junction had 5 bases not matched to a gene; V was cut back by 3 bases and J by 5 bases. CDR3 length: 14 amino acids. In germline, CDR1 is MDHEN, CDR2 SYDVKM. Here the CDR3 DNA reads TGTGCCAGCAGTTTCCGGGACAGGGTTAACGAGCAGTACTTC. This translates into CASSFRDRVNEQYF.

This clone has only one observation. The CDR3 bases are TGTGCCAGCAGCTTTCTAGCGGGAGTTTCCACAGATACGCAGTATTTT. This translates into CASSFLAGVSTDTQYF. The gene calls are TRBV7-2 and TRBJ2-3, with TRBD2 matching 10 bases. Germline lookup yields CDR1 SGHTA and CDR2 FQGNSA. Losses at the gene ends were 3 bases for V and 2 bases for J; bases not matched to a gene: 5. This CDR3 comprises 16 residues.

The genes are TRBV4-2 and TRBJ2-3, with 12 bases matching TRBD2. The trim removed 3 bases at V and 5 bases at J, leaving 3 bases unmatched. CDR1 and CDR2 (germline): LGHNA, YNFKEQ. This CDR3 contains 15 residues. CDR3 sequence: CASSQPLAGGDTQYF. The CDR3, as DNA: TGTGCCAGCAGCCAGCCACTAGCGGGAGGAGATACGCAGTATTTT.

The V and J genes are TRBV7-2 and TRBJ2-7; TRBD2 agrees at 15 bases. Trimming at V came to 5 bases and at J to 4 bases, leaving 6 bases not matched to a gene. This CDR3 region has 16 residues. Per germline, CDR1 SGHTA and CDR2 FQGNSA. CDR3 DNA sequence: TGTGCCAGCAGCCCCGTAGGGACTAGCGGGAGGTACGAGCAGTACTTC. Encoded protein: CASSPVGTSGRYEQYF.

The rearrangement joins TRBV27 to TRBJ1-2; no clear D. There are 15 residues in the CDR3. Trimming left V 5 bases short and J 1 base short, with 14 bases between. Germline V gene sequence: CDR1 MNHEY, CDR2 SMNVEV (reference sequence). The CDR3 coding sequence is TGTGCCAGCAGTATCCTGAGCGGTAGTAACTATGGCTACACCTTC. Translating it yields CASSILSGSNYGYTF.

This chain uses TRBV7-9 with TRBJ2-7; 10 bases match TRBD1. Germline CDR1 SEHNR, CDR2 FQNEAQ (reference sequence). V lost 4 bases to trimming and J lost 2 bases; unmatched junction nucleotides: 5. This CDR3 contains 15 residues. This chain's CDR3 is CASSSLGQGAYEQYF. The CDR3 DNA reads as TGTGCCAGCAGCTCTCTTGGACAGGGGGCCTACGAGCAGTACTTC.

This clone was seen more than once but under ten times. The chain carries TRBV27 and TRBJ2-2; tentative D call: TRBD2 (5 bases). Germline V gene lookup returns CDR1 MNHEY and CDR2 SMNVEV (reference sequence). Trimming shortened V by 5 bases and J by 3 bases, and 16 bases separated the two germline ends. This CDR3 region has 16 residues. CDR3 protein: CASSPGEKADTGELFF. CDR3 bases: TGTGCCAGCAGTCCCGGGGAAAAGGCGGACACCGGGGAGCTGTTTTTT.

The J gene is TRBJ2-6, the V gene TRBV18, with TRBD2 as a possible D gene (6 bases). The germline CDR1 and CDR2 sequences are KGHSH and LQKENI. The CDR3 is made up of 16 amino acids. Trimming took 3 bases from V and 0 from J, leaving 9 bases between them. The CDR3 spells CASSPPGLSGANVLTF. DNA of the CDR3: TGTGCCAGCTCACCCCCGGGACTCTCTGGGGCCAACGTCCTGACTTTC.

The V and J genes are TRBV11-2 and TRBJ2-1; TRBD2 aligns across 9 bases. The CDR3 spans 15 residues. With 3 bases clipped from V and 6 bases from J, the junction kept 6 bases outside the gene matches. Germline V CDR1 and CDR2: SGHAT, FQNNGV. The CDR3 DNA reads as TGTGCCAGCAGCTTTTCTAGCGGGGAACTCAATGAGCAGTTCTTC. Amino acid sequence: CASSFSSGELNEQFF. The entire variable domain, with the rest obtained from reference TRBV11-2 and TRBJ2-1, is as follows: EAGVAQSPRYKIIEKRQSVAFWCNPISGHATLYWYQQILGQGPKLLIQFQNNGVVDDSQLPKDRFSAERLKGVDSTLKIQPAKLEDSAVYLCASSFSSGELNEQFFGPGTRLTVL.

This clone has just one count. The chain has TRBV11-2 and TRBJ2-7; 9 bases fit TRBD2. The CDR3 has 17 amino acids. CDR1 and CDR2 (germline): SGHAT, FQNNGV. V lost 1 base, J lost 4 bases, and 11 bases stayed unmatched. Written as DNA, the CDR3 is TGTGCCAGCAGCTTAGTTCGGGCGGGAGGGCCTAGGTACGAGCAGTACTTC. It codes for CASSLVRAGGPRYEQYF.

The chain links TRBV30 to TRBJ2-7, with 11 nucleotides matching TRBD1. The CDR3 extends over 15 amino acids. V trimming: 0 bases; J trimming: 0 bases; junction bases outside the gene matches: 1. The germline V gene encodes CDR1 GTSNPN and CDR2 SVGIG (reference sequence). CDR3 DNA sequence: TGTGCCTGGAGTGTGGGGACAGGGGGCTCCTACGAGCAGTACTTC. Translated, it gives CAWSVGTGGSYEQYF.

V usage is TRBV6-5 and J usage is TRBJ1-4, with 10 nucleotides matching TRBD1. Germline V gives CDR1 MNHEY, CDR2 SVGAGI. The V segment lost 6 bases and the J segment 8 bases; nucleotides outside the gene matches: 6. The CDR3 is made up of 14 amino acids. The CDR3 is CASRGTGAAEKLFF. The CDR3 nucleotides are TGTGCCAGCAGGGGGACAGGGGCGGCGGAAAAACTGTTTTTT.

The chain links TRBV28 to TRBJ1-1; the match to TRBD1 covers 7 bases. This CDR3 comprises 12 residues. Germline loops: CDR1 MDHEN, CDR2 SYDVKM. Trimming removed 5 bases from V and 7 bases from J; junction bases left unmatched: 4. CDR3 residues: CASSLNRGEAFF. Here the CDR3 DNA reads TGTGCCAGCAGTCTAAACAGGGGTGAAGCTTTCTTT. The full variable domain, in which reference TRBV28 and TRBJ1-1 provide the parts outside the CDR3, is DVKVTQSSRYLVKRTGEKVFLECVQDMDHENMFWYRQDPGLGLRLIYFSYDVKMKEKGDIPEGYSVSREKKERFSLILESASTNQTSMYLCASSLNRGEAFFGQGTRLTVV.

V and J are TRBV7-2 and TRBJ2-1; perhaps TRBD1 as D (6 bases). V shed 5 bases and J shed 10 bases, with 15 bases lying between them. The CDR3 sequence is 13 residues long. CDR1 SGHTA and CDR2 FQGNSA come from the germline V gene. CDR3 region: CASSPNRVQEQFF. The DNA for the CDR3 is TGTGCCAGCAGCCCGAACAGGGTGCAGGAGCAGTTCTTC.

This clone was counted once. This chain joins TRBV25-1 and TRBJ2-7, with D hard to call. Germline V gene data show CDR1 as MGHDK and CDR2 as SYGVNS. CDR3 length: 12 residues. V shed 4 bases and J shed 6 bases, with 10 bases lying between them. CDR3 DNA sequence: TGTGCCAGCAGTGTTGCAGTGGCCGAGCAGTACTTC. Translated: CASSVAVAEQYF.

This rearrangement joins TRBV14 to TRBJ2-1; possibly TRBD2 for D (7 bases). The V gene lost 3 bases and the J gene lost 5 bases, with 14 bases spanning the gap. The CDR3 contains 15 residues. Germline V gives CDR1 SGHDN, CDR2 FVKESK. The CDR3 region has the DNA TGTGCCAGCAGCCACCTTGCGGGGGCCGACAATGAGCAGTTCTTC. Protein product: CASSHLAGADNEQFF.

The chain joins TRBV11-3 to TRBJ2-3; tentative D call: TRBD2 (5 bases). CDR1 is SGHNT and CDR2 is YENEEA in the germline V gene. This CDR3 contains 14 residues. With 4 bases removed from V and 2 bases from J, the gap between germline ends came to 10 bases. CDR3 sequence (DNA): TGTGCCAGCAGCTCCCGGGGATTCACAGATACGCAGTATTTT. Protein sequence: CASSSRGFTDTQYF.

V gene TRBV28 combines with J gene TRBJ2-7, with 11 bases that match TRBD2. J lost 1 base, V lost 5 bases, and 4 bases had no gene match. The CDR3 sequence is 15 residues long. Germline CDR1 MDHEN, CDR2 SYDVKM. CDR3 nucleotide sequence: TGTGCCAGCAGTCCCGCTAGCGGGGGGTCCTACGAGCAGTACTTC. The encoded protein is CASSPASGGSYEQYF.